This T cell receptor (beta chain) was observed in a study of blood T cell repertoires in COVID-19. Looking at the study overall: Sources were T cells, B-cell-depleted T cells, or PBMCs; the material itself was cDNA or gDNA.

All enrollees were about 18 to 89 years old and from 20 to 25 US areas. Recovered status applied to Cohort 3 donors who had two consecutive negative PCRs. It also applied to those with clearance or with symptom resolution. The method was immunoSEQ multiplex PCR; TCRdb's version includes in-frame clones alone and lacks a portion of them. The sample includes roughly 520,000 clones, around 89% of them seen just once. Germline loops: CDR1 KGHSH, CDR2 LQKENI. The J segment lost 0 bases and the V segment lost 2 bases, leaving 11 bases of the junction unmatched. The CDR3 spans 20 residues. The chain carries TRBV18 and TRBJ2-3, with TRBD2 identical over 13 bases. Sequenced input: PBMCs or T cells enriched from blood (not recorded which). The source is a woman aged 40 to 50 who had recovered from COVID-19. CDR3 region: CASSPWTSGGPGGSTDTQYF. The DNA for the CDR3 is TGTGCCAGCTCACCATGGACTAGCGGGGGACCGGGTGGGAGCACAGATACGCAGTATTTT.